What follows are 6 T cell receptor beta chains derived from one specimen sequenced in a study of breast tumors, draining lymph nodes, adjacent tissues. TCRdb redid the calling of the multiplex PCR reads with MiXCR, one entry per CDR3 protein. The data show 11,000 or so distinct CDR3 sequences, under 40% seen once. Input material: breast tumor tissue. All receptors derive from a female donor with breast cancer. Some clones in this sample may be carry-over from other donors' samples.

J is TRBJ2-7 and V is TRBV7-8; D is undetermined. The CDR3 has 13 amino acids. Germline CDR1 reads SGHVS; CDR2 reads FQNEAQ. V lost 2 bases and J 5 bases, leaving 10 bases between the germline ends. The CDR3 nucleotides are TGTGCCAGCAGCTTACGCTCCTTCGACGAGCAGTACTTC. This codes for CASSLRSFDEQYF.

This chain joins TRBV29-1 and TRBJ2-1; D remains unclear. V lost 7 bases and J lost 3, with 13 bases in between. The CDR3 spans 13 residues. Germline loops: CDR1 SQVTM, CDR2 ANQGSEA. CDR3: CSASAEGYNEQFF. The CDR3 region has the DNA TGCAGCGCAAGCGCGGAAGGCTACAATGAGCAGTTCTTC.

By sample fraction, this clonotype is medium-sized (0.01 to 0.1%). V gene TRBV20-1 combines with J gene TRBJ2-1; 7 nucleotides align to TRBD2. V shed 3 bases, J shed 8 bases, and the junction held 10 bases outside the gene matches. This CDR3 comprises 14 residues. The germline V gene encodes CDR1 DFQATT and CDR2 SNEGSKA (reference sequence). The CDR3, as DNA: TGCAGTGCTAGGGAGGCGGGGGAGGTTGATGAGCAGTTCTTC. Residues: CSAREAGEVDEQFF.

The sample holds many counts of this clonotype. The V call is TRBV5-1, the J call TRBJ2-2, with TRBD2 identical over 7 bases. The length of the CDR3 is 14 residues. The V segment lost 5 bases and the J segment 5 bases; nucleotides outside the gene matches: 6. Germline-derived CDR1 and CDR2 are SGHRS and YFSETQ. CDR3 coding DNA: TGCGCCAGCAGTAGGACTAGTGTTACCGGGGAGCTGTTTTTT. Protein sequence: CASSRTSVTGELFF.

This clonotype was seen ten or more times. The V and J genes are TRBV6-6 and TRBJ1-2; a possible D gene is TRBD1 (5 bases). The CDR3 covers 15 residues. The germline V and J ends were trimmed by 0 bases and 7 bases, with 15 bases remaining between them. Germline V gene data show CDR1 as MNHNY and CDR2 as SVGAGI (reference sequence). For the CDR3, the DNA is TGTGCCAGCAGTTACTCGAGTCAGCCCGGGGGTGGCTACACCTTC. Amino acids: CASSYSSQPGGGYTF.

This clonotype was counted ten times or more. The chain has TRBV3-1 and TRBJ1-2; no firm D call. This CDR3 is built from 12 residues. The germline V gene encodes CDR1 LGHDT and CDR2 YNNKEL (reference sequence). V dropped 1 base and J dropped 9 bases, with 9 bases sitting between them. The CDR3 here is CASSQGPMSYTF. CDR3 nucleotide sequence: TGTGCCAGCAGCCAAGGCCCTATGAGCTACACCTTC.